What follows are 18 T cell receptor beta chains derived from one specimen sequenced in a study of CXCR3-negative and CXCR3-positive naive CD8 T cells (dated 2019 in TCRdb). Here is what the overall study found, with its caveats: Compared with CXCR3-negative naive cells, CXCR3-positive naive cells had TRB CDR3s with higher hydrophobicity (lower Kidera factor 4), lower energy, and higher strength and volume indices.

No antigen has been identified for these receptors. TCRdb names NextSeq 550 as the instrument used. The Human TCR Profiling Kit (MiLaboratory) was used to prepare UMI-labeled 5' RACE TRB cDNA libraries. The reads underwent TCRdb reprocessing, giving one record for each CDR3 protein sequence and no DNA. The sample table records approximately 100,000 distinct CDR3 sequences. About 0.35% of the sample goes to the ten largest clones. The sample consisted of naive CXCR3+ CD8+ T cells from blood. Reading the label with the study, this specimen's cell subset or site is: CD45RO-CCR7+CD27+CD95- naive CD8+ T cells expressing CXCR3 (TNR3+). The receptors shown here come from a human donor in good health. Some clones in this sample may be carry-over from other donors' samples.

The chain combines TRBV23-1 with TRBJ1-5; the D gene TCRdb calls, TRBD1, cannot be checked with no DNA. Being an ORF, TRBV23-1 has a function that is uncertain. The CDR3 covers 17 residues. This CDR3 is CASSDDSRTDSNQPQHF.

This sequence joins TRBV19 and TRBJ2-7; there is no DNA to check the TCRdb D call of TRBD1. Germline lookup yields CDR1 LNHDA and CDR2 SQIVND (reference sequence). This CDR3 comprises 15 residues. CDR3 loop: CASSPSGWQIYEQYF.

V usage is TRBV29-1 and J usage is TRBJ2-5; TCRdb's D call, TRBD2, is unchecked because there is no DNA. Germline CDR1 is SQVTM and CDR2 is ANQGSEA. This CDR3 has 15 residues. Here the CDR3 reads CSVELAGDEQETQYF.

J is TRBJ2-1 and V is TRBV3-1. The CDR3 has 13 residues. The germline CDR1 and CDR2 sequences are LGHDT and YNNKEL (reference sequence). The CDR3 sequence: CASSHDSYNEQFF.

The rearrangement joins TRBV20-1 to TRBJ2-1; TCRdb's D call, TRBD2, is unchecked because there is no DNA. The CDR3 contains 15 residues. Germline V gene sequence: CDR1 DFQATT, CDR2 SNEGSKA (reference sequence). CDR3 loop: CSARLAGLGSNEQFF.

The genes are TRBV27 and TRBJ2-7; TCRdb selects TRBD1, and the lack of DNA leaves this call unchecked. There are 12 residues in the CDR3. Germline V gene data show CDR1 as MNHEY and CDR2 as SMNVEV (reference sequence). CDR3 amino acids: CASSLTGNEQYF.

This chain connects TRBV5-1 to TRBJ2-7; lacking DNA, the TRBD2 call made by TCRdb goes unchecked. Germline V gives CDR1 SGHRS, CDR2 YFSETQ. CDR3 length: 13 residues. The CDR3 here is CASLTRVTYEQYF.

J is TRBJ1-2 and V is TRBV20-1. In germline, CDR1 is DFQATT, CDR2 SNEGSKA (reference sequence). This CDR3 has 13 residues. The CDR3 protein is CSAREVYGYGYTF.

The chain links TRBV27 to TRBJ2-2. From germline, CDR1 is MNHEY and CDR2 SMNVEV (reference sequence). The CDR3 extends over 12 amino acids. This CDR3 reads CASSLYAGELFF.

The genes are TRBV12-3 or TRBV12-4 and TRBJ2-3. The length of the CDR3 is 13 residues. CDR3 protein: CASSNAGTDTQYF.

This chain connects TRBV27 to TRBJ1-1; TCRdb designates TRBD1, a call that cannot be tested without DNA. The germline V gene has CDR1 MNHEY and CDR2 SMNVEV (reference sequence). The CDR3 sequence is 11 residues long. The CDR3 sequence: CASAVGPEAFF.

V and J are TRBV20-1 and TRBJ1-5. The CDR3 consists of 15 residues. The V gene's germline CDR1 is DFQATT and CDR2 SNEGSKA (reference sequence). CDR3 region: CSAREASAGLEPQHF.

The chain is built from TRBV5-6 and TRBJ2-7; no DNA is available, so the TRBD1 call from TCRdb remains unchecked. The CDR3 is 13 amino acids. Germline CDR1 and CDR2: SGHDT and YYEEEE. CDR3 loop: CASSAGHRNEQYF.

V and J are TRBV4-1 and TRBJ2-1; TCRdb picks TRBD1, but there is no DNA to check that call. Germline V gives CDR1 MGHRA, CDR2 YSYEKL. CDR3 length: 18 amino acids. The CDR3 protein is CASSQGAGAVITYNEQFF.

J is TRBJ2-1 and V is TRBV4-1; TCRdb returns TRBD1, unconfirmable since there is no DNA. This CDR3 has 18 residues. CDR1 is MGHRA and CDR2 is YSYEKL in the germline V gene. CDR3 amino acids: CASSPYEPGQVTYNEQFF.

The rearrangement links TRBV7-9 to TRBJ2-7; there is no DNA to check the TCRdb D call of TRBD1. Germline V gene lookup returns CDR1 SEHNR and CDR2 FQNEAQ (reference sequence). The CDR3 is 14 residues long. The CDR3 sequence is CASSSGHQPGEQYF.

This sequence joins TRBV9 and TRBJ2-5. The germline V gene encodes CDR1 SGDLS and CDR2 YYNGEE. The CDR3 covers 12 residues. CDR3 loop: CASSAREETQYF.

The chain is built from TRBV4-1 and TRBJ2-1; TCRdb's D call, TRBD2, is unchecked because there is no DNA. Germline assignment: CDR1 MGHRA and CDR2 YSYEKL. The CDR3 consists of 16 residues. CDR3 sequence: CASSQEGAGGPGEQFF.